This TCR beta chain emerged from a study of blood T cell repertoires in COVID-19. For the study at large: COVID-19 samples from acute and convalescent phases originated in the United States, Italy and Spain. From T cells, B-cell-depleted T cells, or PBMCs came the material, which was cDNA or gDNA.

Study processing details: Estimates of nucleated cell counts were drawn from the amplification of reference gene primers. Generated by immunoSEQ multiplex PCR, the TCRdb table keeps only in-frame clones and is missing some. The V and J calls and clone size come from that table; D and trimming were worked out from the DNA. Of 93,000 or so clones listed, 89% are singletons. Germline values: CDR1 LNHDA, CDR2 SQIVND (reference sequence). Losses at the gene ends were 5 bases for V and 5 bases for J; bases not matched to a gene: 6. This CDR3 has 15 amino acids. The chain recombines TRBV19 with TRBJ1-5, with 10 bases lining up with TRBD1. This TCR was recovered from a woman aged 60-75 years with acute or convalescent COVID-19. Sample: peripheral blood. CDR3 coding DNA: TGTGCCAGTAGTGAAGGGACAGGGGTCTATCAGCCCCAGCATTTT. Translated: CASSEGTGVYQPQHF.